What follows are 10 T cell receptor beta chains derived from one specimen sequenced in a study of blood T cell repertoires in COVID-19. Method: immunoSEQ multiplex PCR; TCRdb's copy keeps in-frame clones and lacks some. The sample yields some 96,000 clones, approximately 87% seen once. Sample: peripheral blood. These receptors were taken from a human donor in a cohort sampled during active COVID-19.

The chain combines TRBV5-1 with TRBJ2-2, with 9 bases aligning to TRBD2. The V gene end was trimmed by 3 bases and the J gene end by 2 bases; junction bases not matched to a gene: 8. From germline, CDR1 is SGHRS and CDR2 YFSETQ. The CDR3 length is 17 residues. Written as DNA, the CDR3 is TGCGCCAGCAGCTCGGATAGCGGGAGTGGTAACACCGGGGAGCTGTTTTTT. Translated, it gives CASSSDSGSGNTGELFF.

CDR3 sequence reads: CASSQAQNQPQHF. CDR3 coding DNA: TGCGCCAGCAGCCAAGCCCAAAATCAGCCCCAGCATTTT. The chain combines TRBV4-3 with TRBJ1-5; D remains ambiguous. CDR1 and CDR2 from the germline V gene are LGHNA and YSLEER. This CDR3 has 13 amino acids. Trimming cost V 1 base and J 4 bases, with 5 bases left between them.

In its sample, this clone was seen once. This chain links TRBV18 with TRBJ1-4; 7 bases align to TRBD1. The V and J ends lost 5 bases and 3 bases, in that order; junction bases with no gene match: 9. Looked up from germline, CDR1 is KGHSH and CDR2 is LQKENI. The length of the CDR3 is 16 residues. CDR3 region: CASSYDRAISNEKLFF. In DNA form, the CDR3 reads TGTGCCAGCTCATACGACAGGGCAATTTCTAATGAAAAACTGTTTTTT.

V gene TRBV7-8 combines with J gene TRBJ2-7; TRBD1 aligns across 9 bases. Trimming cost V 5 bases and J 2 bases; bases outside gene matches: 4. The germline CDR1 and CDR2 sequences are SGHVS and FQNEAQ. The CDR3 contains 14 residues. Here the CDR3 DNA reads TGTGCCAGCAGCATCGGGACAGGGACCTACGAGCAGTACTTC. Protein: CASSIGTGTYEQYF.

The chain has TRBV7-2 and TRBJ2-6; tentatively, D is TRBD2 (6 bases). Germline CDR1 and CDR2: SGHTA and FQGNSA. This CDR3 comprises 17 residues. Trimming took off 1 base at V and 0 bases at J, with 10 bases between the two ends. The CDR3 sequence is CASSLGLGGSGANVLTF. The CDR3, as DNA: TGTGCCAGCAGCTTAGGACTAGGCGGCTCTGGGGCCAACGTCCTGACTTTC. The full variable domain, rest sourced from reference TRBV7-2 and TRBJ2-6, is GAGVSQSPSNKVTEKGKDVELRCDPISGHTALYWYRQSLGQGLEFLIYFQGNSAPDKSGLPSDRFSAERTGGSVSTLTIQRTQQEDSAVYLCASSLGLGGSGANVLTFGAGSRLTVL.

J is TRBJ2-5 and V is TRBV2; weak D call: TRBD1 (7 bases). The germline gives CDR1 SNHLY, CDR2 FYNNEI. The CDR3 loop spans 15 amino acids. The ends were cut back, 6 bases at V and 5 bases at J, with 19 bases in the middle. CDR3 nucleotide sequence: TGTGCCAGCAGCACCTCACAGGGGACTCTTGAGACCCAGTACTTC. Protein: CASSTSQGTLETQYF.

The chain links TRBV7-9 to TRBJ2-1, with TRBD1 matching over 7 bases. The CDR3 sequence is 15 residues long. Losses at the gene ends were 6 bases for V and 7 bases for J; bases not matched to a gene: 12. Germline assignment: CDR1 SEHNR and CDR2 FQNEAQ (reference sequence). The CDR3 reads CASSQLGGPINEQFF. Written as DNA, the CDR3 is TGTGCCAGCAGTCAATTAGGGGGCCCAATTAATGAGCAGTTCTTC.

CDR3 amino acids: CASSPTGGNTEAFF. CDR3 DNA sequence: TGTGCCAGCAGCCCGACAGGGGGGAACACTGAAGCTTTCTTT. V gene TRBV9 combines with J gene TRBJ1-1; 9 bases are shared with TRBD1. Germline V gene sequence: CDR1 SGDLS, CDR2 YYNGEE. V was clipped by 4 bases and J by 1 base; unmatched bases: 2. There are 14 residues in the CDR3.

In this sample, this clone turned up once. The rearrangement joins TRBV10-3 to TRBJ1-3; maybe TRBD1 (6 bases). Trimming took 7 bases from V and 4 from J, leaving 17 bases between them. The V gene's germline CDR1 is ENHRY and CDR2 SYGVKD. There are 15 residues in the CDR3. CDR3 nucleotides: TGTGCCATCACCCGCTCCGGCAGGGGCGGAAACACCATATATTTT. Translation: CAITRSGRGGNTIYF.

This clone was found a few times. This chain joins TRBV27 and TRBJ1-4, with 8 bases matching TRBD1. With 2 bases clipped from V and 4 bases from J, the junction kept 9 bases outside the gene matches. In germline, CDR1 is MNHEY, CDR2 SMNVEV (reference sequence). This CDR3 contains 17 residues. The CDR3 region has the DNA TGTGCCAGCAGTTTACAGCCAGGGGGCTGGGGTAATGAAAAACTGTTTTTT. Its protein product is CASSLQPGGWGNEKLFF.